Listed here is a single TCR beta chain. Its antigen remains unknown. Trimming removed 11 bases from V and 2 bases from J; junction bases left unmatched: 5. Germline-derived CDR1 and CDR2 are KGHDR and SFDVKD. The CDR3 has 13 amino acids. The sample originates from a study of CD8+CD57+ T cells in acquired aplastic anemia. Patients included in sequencing had previously demonstrated CD8+CD57+ cell expansion by flow cytometry. Profiles of TCR beta VDJ and CDR3 were generated from a genomic DNA template. TCRdb reprocessed the reads with MiXCR, giving one entry per CDR3 protein. There are about 200,000 distinct CDR3 sequences in the sample; around three fifths occur only once, and roughly 64% lies in the top ten. Points from the study as a whole: Patients were compared with controls for CD8+ Simpson's diversity, and no significant difference emerged. Patients and controls shared 25 to 35 CD8+ CDR3 sequences, highly expressed in patients.

The V call is TRBV24-1, the J call TRBJ1-5; 7 bases align to TRBD1. The TCR originated in a human donor with aplastic anemia. Sequencing was carried out using sorted CD4+, CD8+, or CD8+CD57+ T cells (not recorded which) from PBMCs. The CDR3 is CAIPGGGNQPQHF. The CDR3 nucleotides are TGTGCCATCCCAGGGGGGGGCAATCAGCCCCAGCATTTT.